This T cell receptor beta chain emerged from a study of PD-1 blockade in classical Hodgkin lymphoma. Noted time point: cycle 4 day 1 (C4D1), after six to seven weeks of nivolumab. Following autologous stem cell transplantation, relapse occurred in every patient, and exposure to brentuximab vedotin varied. Purification of CD4+ T cells from thawed PBMCs was performed via magnetic negative selection. Complete response, partial response or progressive disease constituted the best responses recorded. About this clone: What it binds is not known.

Study results and limitations: Compared with healthy donors, newly diagnosed patients reportedly showed lower baseline TCR diversity. Exclusion removed patients who began nivolumab under 1 year after ASCT.

The length of the CDR3 is 13 residues. V gave up 7 bases and J gave up 0 bases, with 7 bases separating them. Germline CDR1 and CDR2: MNHNS and SASEGT. TCRdb's table, derived via immunoSEQ multiplex PCR, lists solely in-frame clones and lacks some. Here the sample spans about 17,000 clones, over 70% being singletons. The TCR was taken from a human donor with classical Hodgkin lymphoma. The rearrangement uses TRBV6-1 and TRBJ2-1; D is undetermined. Source: CD4+ T cells from blood, taken before the fourth cycle of nivolumab. For the CDR3, the DNA is TGTGCCAGCATCCTGAGCTCCTACAATGAGCAGTTCTTC. It yields the protein CASILSSYNEQFF.